This T cell receptor (beta chain) was recovered during a study of OX40 agonist ivuxolimab in advanced cancers. At the level of the study: Dose-escalation patients' cancers were hepatocellular carcinoma, melanoma, renal cell or head and neck cancer.

Here immunoSEQ multiplex PCR was the method, and the copy in TCRdb shows in-frame clones only, minus some. The sample records tens of thousands of clones, about nine tenths being singletons. Findings and caveats of the study: Expanded clones were, on average, more numerous among CD8+ T cells than CD4+.

Between the trimmed V and J ends, which lost 4 bases and 2 bases, there was a span of 4 bases. Germline V CDR1 and CDR2: MGHDK, SYGVNS. The CDR3 is 12 amino acids. Points on this clone: What it recognizes is unknown.

The sequence came from an adult with an advanced solid tumor such as melanoma, head and neck, liver or kidney cancer. The sample here was CD4+ or CD8+ T cells sorted from blood, taken in a trial of the OX40 agonist ivuxolimab. The chain joins TRBV25-1 to TRBJ2-3; no reliable D call. The CDR3 here is CASSANTDTQYF. CDR3 DNA sequence: TGTGCCAGCAGTGCCAACACAGATACGCAGTATTTT.